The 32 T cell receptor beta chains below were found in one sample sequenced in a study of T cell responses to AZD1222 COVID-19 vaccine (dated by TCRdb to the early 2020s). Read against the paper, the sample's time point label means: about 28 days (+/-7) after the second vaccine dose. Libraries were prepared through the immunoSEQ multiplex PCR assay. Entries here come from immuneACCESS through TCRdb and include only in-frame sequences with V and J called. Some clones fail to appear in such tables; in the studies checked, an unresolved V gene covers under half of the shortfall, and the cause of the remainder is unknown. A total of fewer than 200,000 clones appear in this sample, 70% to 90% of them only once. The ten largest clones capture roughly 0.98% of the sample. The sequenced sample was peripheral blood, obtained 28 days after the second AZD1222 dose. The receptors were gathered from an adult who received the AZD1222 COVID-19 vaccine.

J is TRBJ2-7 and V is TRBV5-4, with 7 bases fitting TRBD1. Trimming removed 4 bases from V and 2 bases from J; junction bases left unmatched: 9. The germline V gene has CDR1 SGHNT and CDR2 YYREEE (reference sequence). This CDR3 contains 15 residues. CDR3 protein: CASSPRGRSAYEQYF. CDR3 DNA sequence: TGTGCCAGCAGCCCCAGGGGGAGAAGTGCCTACGAGCAGTACTTC.

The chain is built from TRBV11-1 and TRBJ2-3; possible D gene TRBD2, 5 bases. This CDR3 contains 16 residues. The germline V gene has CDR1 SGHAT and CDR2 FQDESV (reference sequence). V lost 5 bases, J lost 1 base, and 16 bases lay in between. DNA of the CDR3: TGTGCCAGCAGCCCCTTCGGCAAGAGGGGCACAGATACGCAGTATTTT. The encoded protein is CASSPFGKRGTDTQYF.

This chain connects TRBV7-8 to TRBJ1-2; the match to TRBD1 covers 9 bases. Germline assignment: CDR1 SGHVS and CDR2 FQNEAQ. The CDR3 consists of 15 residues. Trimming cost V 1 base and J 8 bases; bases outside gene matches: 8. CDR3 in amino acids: CASSLGDRDLGGYTF. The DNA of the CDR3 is TGTGCCAGCAGCTTAGGGGACAGGGATCTTGGGGGCTACACCTTC.

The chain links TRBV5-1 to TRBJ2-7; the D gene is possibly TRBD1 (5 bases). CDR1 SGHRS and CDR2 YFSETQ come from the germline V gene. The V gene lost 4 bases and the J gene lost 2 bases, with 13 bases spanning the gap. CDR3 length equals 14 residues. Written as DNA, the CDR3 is TGCGCCAGCAGCCCCCGACAGCACACCTACGAGCAGTACTTC. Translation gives CASSPRQHTYEQYF.

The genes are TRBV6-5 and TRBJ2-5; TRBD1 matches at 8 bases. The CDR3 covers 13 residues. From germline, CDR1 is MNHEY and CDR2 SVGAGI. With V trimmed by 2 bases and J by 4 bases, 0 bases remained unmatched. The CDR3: CASSYDRGETQYF. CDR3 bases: TGTGCCAGCAGTTACGACAGGGGAGAGACCCAGTACTTC.

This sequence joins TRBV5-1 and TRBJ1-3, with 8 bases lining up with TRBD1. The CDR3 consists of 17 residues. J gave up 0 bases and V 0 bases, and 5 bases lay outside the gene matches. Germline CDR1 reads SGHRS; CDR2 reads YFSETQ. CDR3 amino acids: CASSLGQGATSGNTIYF. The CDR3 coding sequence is TGCGCCAGCAGCTTGGGGCAGGGGGCGACCTCTGGAAACACCATATATTTT.

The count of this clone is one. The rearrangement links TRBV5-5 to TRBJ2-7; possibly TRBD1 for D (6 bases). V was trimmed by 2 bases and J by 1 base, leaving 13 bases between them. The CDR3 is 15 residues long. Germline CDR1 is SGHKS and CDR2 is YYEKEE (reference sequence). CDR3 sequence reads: CASSFAAGQSYEQYF. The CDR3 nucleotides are TGTGCCAGCAGCTTTGCAGCCGGACAGTCCTACGAGCAGTACTTC.

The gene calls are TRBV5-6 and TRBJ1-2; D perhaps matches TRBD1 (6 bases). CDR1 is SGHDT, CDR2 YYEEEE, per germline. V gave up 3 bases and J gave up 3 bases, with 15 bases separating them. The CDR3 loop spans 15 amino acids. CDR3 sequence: CASSSSGEGDYGYTF. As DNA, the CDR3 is TGTGCCAGCAGCTCCTCAGGGGAGGGGGACTATGGCTACACCTTC.

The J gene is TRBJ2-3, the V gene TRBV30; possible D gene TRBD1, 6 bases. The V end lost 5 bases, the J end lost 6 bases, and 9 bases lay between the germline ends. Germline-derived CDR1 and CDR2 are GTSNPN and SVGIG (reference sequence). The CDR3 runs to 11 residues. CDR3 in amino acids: CAWHRGDTQYF. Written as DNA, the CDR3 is TGTGCCTGGCATAGGGGGGATACGCAGTATTTT.

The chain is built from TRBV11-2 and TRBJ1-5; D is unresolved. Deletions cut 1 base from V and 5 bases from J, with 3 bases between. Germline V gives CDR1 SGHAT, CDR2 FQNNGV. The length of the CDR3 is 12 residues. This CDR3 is CASSLADQPQHF. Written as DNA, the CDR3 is TGTGCCAGCAGCTTAGCGGATCAGCCCCAGCATTTT.

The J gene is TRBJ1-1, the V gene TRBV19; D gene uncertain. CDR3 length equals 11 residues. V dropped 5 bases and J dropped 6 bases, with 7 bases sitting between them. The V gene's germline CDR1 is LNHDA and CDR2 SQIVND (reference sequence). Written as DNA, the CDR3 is TGTGCCAGTAGTTATGGTCCTGAAGCTTTCTTT. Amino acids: CASSYGPEAFF.

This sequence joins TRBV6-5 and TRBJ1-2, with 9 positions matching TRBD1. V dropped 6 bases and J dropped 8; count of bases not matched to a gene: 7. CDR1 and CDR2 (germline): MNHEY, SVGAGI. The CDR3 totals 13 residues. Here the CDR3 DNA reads TGTGCCAGCAGGCAACAGGGGGCGGTGGGCTACACCTTC. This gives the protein CASRQQGAVGYTF.

CDR3 coding DNA: TGTGCCAGCAGCTTCGCGGGGGGGGCCGTCGGGGAGCTGTTTTTT. Translating it yields CASSFAGGAVGELFF. The chain uses TRBV7-9 and TRBJ2-2, with 9 bases fitting TRBD2. This CDR3 contains 15 residues. Germline V lookup: CDR1 SEHNR, CDR2 FQNEAQ (reference sequence). With 3 bases clipped from V and 7 bases from J, the junction kept 6 bases outside the gene matches.

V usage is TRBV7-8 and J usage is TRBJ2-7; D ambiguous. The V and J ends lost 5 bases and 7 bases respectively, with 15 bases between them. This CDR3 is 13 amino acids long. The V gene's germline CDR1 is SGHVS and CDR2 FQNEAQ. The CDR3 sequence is CASSPASAEEQYF. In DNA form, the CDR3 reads TGTGCCAGCAGCCCAGCCTCGGCGGAAGAGCAGTACTTC.

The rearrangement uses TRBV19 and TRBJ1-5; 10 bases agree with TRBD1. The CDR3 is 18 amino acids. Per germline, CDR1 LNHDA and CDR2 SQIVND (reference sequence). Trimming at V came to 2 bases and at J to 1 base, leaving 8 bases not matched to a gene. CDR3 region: CASSINPWTGGSNQPQHF. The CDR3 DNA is TGTGCCAGTAGTATAAACCCCTGGACAGGGGGAAGCAATCAGCCCCAGCATTTT.

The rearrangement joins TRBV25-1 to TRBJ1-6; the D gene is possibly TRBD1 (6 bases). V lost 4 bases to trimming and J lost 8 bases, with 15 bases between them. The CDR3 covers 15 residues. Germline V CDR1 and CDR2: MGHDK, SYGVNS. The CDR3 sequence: CASSGPGTLDSPLHF. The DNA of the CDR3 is TGTGCCAGCAGTGGCCCCGGGACACTCGATTCACCCCTCCACTTT.

The CDR3: CASSLSVFGQRTLYEQYF. CDR3 nucleotide sequence: TGTGCCAGCAGCTTGTCTGTTTTTGGACAGAGAACACTCTACGAGCAGTACTTC. The genes are TRBV5-4 and TRBJ2-7; a possible D gene is TRBD1 (6 bases). This CDR3 spans 18 amino acids. Germline V gene lookup returns CDR1 SGHNT and CDR2 YYREEE (reference sequence). Between the trimmed V and J ends, which lost 1 base and 3 bases, there was a span of 23 bases. Combining the CDR3 with reference TRBV5-4 and TRBJ2-7 gives the whole variable domain ETGVTQSPTHLIKTRGQQVTLRCSSQSGHNTVSWYQQALGQGPQFIFQYYREEENGRGNFPPRFSGLQFPNYSSELNVNALELDDSALYLCASSLSVFGQRTLYEQYFGPGTRLTVT.

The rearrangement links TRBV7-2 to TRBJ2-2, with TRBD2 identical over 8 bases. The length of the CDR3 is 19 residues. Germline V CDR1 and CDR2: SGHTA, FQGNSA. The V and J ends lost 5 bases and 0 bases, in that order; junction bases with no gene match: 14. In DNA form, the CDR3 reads TGTGCCAGCAGCCCACCCGGCCCCCGCGGGGGGACGAACACCGGGGAGCTGTTTTTT. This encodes CASSPPGPRGGTNTGELFF.

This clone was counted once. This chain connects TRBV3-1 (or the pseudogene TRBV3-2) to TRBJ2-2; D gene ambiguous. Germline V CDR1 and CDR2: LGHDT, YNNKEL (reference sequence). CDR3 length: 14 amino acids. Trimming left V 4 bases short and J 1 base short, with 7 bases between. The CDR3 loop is CASSPYWNTGELFF. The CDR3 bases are TGTGCCAGCAGCCCCTATTGGAACACCGGGGAGCTGTTTTTT.

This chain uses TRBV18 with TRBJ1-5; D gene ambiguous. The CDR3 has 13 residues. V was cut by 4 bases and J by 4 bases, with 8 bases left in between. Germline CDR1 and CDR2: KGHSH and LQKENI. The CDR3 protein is CASSRSGNQPQHF. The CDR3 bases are TGTGCCAGCTCACGGTCGGGTAATCAGCCCCAGCATTTT.

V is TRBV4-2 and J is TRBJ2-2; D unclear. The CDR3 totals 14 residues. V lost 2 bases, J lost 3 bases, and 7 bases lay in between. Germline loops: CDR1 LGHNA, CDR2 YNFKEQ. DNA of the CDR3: TGTGCCAGCAGCCAATATAGGTACACCGGGGAGCTGTTTTTT. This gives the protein CASSQYRYTGELFF.

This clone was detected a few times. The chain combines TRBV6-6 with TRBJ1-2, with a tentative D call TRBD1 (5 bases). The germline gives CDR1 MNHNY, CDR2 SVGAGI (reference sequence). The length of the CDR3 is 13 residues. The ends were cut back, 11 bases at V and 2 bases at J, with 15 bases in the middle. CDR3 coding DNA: TGTGCCGGAGCAAGCGACAGCAACTATGGCTACACCTTC. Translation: CAGASDSNYGYTF.

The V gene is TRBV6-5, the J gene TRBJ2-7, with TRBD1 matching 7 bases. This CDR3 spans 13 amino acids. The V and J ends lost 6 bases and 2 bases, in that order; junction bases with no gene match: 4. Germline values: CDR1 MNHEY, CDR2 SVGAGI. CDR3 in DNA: TGTGCCAGCAGGACAGGGTTGGCCTACGAGCAGTACTTC. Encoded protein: CASRTGLAYEQYF.

The CDR3 protein is CATGPWGGQGYTF. The CDR3 bases are TGTGCCACCGGCCCTTGGGGAGGACAAGGCTACACCTTC. This chain uses TRBV12-3 or TRBV12-4 with TRBJ1-2; a possible D gene is TRBD1 (5 bases). V lost 10 bases to trimming and J lost 8 bases, with 20 bases between them. This CDR3 has 13 amino acids.

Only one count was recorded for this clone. For the CDR3, the DNA is TGTGCCAGCAGTTTACAGGTGGTAGGCTATGGCTACACCTTC. Translating it yields CASSLQVVGYGYTF. This rearrangement joins TRBV6-5 to TRBJ1-2; weak D call: TRBD1 (5 bases). Germline V gives CDR1 MNHEY, CDR2 SVGAGI. The CDR3 totals 14 residues. V was clipped by 4 bases and J by 4 bases, with 13 bases between them.

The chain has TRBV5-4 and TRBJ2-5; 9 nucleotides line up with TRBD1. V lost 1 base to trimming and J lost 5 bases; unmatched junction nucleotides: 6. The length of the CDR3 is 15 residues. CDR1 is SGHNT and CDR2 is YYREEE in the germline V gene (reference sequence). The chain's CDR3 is CASSLRGQGSETQYF. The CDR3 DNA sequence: TGTGCCAGCAGCTTGAGGGGACAGGGATCCGAGACCCAGTACTTC. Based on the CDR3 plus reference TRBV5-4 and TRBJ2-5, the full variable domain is ETGVTQSPTHLIKTRGQQVTLRCSSQSGHNTVSWYQQALGQGPQFIFQYYREEENGRGNFPPRFSGLQFPNYSSELNVNALELDDSALYLCASSLRGQGSETQYFGPGTRLLVL.

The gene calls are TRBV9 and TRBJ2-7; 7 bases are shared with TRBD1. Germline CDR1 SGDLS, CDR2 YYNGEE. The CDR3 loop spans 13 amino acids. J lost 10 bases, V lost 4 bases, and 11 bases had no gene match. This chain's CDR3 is CASSPYLTGIQYF. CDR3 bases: TGTGCCAGCAGCCCTTATCTGACAGGGATCCAGTACTTC.

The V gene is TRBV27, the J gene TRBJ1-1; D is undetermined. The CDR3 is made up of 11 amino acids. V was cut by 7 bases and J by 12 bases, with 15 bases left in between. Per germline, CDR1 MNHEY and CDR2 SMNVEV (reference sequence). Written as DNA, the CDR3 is TGTGCCAGCATGGCACTAGAAGGAACTTTCTTT. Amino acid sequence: CASMALEGTFF.

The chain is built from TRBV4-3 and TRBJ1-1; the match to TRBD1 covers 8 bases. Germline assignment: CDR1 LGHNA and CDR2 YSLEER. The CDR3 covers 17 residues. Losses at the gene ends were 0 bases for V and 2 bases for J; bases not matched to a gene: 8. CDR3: CASSQDGTTGANTEAFF. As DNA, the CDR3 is TGCGCCAGCAGCCAAGACGGTACGACAGGGGCTAACACTGAAGCTTTCTTT.

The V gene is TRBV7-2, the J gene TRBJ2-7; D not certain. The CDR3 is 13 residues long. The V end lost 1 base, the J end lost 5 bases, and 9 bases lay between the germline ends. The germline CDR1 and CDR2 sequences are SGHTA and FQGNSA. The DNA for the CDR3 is TGTGCCAGCAGCTTAGGAATGAGAAACGAGCAGTACTTC. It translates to CASSLGMRNEQYF.

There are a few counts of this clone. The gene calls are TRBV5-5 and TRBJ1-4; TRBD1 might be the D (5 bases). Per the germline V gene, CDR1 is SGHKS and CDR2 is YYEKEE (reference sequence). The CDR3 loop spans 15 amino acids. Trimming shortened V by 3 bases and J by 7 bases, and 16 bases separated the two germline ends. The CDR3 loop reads CASSSGPGTSEKLFF. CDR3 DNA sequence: TGTGCCAGCAGCTCGGGACCCGGGACGAGTGAAAAACTGTTTTTT.

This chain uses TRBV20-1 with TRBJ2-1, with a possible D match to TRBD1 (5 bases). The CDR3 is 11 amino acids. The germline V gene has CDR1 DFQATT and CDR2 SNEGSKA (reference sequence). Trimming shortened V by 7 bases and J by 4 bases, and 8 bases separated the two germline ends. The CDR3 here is CSVQGYNEQFF. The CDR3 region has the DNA TGCAGTGTCCAGGGTTACAATGAGCAGTTCTTC.